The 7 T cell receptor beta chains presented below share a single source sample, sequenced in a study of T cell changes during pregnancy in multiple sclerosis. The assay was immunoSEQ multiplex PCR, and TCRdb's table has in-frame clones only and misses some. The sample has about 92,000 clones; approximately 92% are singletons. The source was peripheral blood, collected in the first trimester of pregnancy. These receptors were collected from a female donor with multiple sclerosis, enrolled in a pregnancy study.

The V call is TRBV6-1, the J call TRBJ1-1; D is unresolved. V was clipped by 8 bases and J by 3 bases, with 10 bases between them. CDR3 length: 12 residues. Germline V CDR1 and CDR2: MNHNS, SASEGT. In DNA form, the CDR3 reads TGTGCCAGCCTACCCACCCACACTGAAGCTTTCTTT. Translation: CASLPTHTEAFF.

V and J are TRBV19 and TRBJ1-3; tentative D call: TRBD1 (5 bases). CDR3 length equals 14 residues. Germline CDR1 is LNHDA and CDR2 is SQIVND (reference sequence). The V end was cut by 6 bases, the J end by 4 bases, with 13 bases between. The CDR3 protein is CASSPRDSGNTIYF. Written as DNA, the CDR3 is TGTGCCAGTAGCCCCAGGGATTCGGGAAACACCATATATTTT.

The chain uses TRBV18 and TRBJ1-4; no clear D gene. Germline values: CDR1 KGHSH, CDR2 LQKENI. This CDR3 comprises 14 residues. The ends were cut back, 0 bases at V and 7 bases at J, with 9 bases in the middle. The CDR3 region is CASSPPREGEKLFF. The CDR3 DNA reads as TGTGCCAGCTCACCACCGCGGGAAGGTGAAAAACTGTTTTTT.

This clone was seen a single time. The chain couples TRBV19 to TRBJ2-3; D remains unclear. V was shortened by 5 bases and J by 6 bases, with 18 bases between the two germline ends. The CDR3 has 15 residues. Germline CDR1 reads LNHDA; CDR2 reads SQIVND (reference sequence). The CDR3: CASSWPAFDRDTQYF. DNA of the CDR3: TGTGCCAGTAGTTGGCCAGCGTTCGATCGCGATACGCAGTATTTT.

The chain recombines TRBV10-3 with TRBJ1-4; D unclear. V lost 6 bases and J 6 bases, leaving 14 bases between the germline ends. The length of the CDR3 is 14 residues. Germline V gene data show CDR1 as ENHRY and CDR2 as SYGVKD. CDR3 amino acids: CAIRRGDLDEKLFF. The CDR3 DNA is TGTGCCATCAGACGCGGAGACCTGGATGAAAAACTGTTTTTT.

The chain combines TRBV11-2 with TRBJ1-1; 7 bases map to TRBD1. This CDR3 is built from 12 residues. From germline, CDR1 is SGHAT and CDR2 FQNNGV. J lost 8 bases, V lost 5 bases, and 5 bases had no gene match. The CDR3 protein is CASSPRGEEAFF. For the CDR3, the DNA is TGTGCCAGCAGCCCCAGGGGGGAGGAAGCTTTCTTT.

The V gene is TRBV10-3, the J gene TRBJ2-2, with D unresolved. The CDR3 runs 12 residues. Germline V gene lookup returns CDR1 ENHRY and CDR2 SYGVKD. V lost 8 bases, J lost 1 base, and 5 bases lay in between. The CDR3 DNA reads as TGTGCCATCCTCCTGAACACCGGGGAGCTGTTTTTT. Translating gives CAILLNTGELFF.